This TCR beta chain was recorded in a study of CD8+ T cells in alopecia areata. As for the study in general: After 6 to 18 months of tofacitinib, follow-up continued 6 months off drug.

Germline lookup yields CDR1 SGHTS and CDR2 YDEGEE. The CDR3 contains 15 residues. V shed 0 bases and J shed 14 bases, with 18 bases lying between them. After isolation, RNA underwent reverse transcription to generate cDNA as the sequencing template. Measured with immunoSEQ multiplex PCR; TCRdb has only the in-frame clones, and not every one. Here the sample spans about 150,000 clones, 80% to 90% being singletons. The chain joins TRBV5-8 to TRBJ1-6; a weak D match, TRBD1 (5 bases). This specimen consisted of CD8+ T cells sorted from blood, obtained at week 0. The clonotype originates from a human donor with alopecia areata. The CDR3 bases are TGTGCCAGCAGCTTGGGGACAACCCAAGGGGATGCCCTCCACTTT. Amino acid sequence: CASSLGTTQGDALHF.